These 26 T cell receptor beta chains share one sample of origin, sequenced in a study of blood T cell repertoires in COVID-19. The assay was immunoSEQ multiplex PCR, and TCRdb's table has in-frame clones only and misses some. The sample lists around 300,000 clones; 85% to 90% were seen once. Sequenced input: PBMCs or T cells enriched from blood (not recorded which). These receptors came from a woman younger than 45 who had recovered from COVID-19.

The V call is TRBV12-3 or TRBV12-4, the J call TRBJ2-2; the D is unclear. Trimming took 7 bases from V and 3 from J, leaving 6 bases between them. This CDR3 has 12 residues. CDR3 residues: CASTFYTGELFF. The CDR3 DNA follows: TGTGCCAGCACCTTCTACACCGGGGAGCTGTTTTTT.

V is TRBV4-3 and J is TRBJ2-2; 9 bases match TRBD1. CDR3 length: 18 residues. Germline V gene data show CDR1 as LGHNA and CDR2 as YSLEER. V lost 2 bases to trimming and J lost 3 bases; unmatched junction nucleotides: 10. The DNA for the CDR3 is TGCGCCAGCAGCCAACGGATCGGGACAGGGTTTGACACCGGGGAGCTGTTTTTT. It translates to CASSQRIGTGFDTGELFF.

V gene TRBV2 combines with J gene TRBJ2-5, with D possibly being TRBD2 (5 bases). V was shortened by 3 bases and J by 3 bases, with 23 bases between the two germline ends. Germline-derived CDR1 and CDR2 are SNHLY and FYNNEI. This CDR3 has 18 amino acids. Here the CDR3 DNA reads TGTGCCAGCAGTGAGATAACGTCGGGGTACTCAGATAAAGAGACCCAGTACTTC. This encodes CASSEITSGYSDKETQYF.

The chain employs TRBV19 and TRBJ1-5; D remains unclear. Germline CDR1 and CDR2: LNHDA and SQIVND (reference sequence). The V gene lost 3 bases and the J gene lost 3 bases, with 12 bases spanning the gap. CDR3 length: 15 amino acids. The CDR3 region is CASSIFTANNQPQHF. DNA for the CDR3: TGTGCCAGTAGTATTTTTACCGCGAACAATCAGCCCCAGCATTTT.

This chain joins TRBV6-5 and TRBJ2-1; TRBD1 agrees at 7 bases. The CDR3 covers 14 residues. Germline lookup yields CDR1 MNHEY and CDR2 SVGAGI. J gave up 4 bases and V 7 bases, and 7 bases lay outside the gene matches. In DNA form, the CDR3 reads TGTGCCAGCAACCCGGACAGGAGGTACAATGAGCAGTTCTTC. Residues: CASNPDRRYNEQFF.

This chain links TRBV15 with TRBJ2-1; D is ambiguous. The CDR3 totals 15 residues. Germline lookup yields CDR1 LNHNV and CDR2 YYDKDF (reference sequence). Trimming removed 0 bases at V and 0 bases at J, with 6 bases between. The CDR3, as DNA: TGTGCCACCAGCAGAGATCTTAGCTCCTACAATGAGCAGTTCTTC. Translation gives CATSRDLSSYNEQFF.

The chain uses TRBV19 and TRBJ2-6; D is perhaps TRBD1 (8 bases). This CDR3 contains 17 residues. Deletions cut 6 bases from V and 2 bases from J, with 17 bases between. CDR1 is LNHDA and CDR2 is SQIVND in the germline V gene (reference sequence). The CDR3 region has the DNA TGTGCCAGTAGGGTGACAGGGGACTACGCTGGGGCCAACGTCCTGACTTTC. Its translation is CASRVTGDYAGANVLTF. Based on the CDR3 plus reference TRBV19 and TRBJ2-6, the full variable domain is DGGITQSPKYLFRKEGQNVTLSCEQNLNHDAMYWYRQDPGQGLRLIYYSQIVNDFQKGDIAEGYSVSREKKESFPLTVTSAQKNPTAFYLCASRVTGDYAGANVLTFGAGSRLTVL.

V is TRBV6-4 and J is TRBJ2-3; 12 bases map to TRBD1. The CDR3 runs to 16 residues. Trimming removed 6 bases from V and 2 bases from J; junction bases left unmatched: 6. Germline V lookup: CDR1 MRHNA, CDR2 SNTAGT. The CDR3 loop reads CASREPGQGATDTQYF. DNA of the CDR3: TGTGCCAGCAGGGAGCCGGGACAGGGGGCCACAGATACGCAGTATTTT.

The sample holds one count of this clone. V gene TRBV29-1 combines with J gene TRBJ2-7; 10 nucleotides line up with TRBD1. The V and J ends lost 6 bases and 0 bases, in that order; junction bases with no gene match: 5. Germline V lookup: CDR1 SQVTM, CDR2 ANQGSEA. The CDR3 is made up of 14 amino acids. CDR3 sequence: CSVTRQGASYEQYF. CDR3 DNA sequence: TGCAGCGTGACTAGACAGGGGGCCTCCTACGAGCAGTACTTC.

The rearrangement uses TRBV30 and TRBJ2-7; D is perhaps TRBD2 (6 bases). V lost 0 bases, J lost 4 bases, and 19 bases lay in between. Germline V gene sequence: CDR1 GTSNPN, CDR2 SVGIG (reference sequence). The CDR3 length is 16 residues. The CDR3 DNA reads as TGTGCCTGGAGTGTTCTTGGCGGGACCGGTGTGTACGAGCAGTACTTC. Translation: CAWSVLGGTGVYEQYF.

The chain has TRBV28 and TRBJ1-6; a weak D match, TRBD1 (5 bases). V lost 4 bases, J lost 4 bases, and 8 bases lay in between. CDR3 size: 14 residues. CDR1 is MDHEN, CDR2 SYDVKM, per germline. CDR3 nucleotide sequence: TGTGCCAGCAGTTCCCCAGGGTATAATTCACCCCTCCACTTT. Its translation: CASSSPGYNSPLHF.

The chain combines TRBV28 with TRBJ1-5, with D possibly matching TRBD1 (6 bases). The V end lost 2 bases, the J end lost 4 bases, and 12 bases lay between the germline ends. CDR3 length: 15 residues. Germline CDR1 MDHEN, CDR2 SYDVKM. CDR3 loop: CASSLQGFGNQPQHF. The CDR3 region has the DNA TGTGCCAGCAGTTTACAGGGGTTCGGTAATCAGCCCCAGCATTTT.

The chain recombines TRBV13 with TRBJ1-6; no clear D gene. CDR1 is PRHDT and CDR2 is FYEKMQ in the germline V gene (reference sequence). CDR3 length equals 17 residues. Between the trimmed V and J ends, which lost 4 bases and 0 bases, there was a span of 13 bases. In nucleotides, the CDR3 is TGTGCCAGCAGCTCCTCCGGGTTCAGCTCCTATAATTCACCCCTCCACTTT. Protein: CASSSSGFSSYNSPLHF.

This chain joins TRBV5-4 and TRBJ1-4; D is possibly TRBD1 (5 bases). Germline assignment: CDR1 SGHNT and CDR2 YYREEE (reference sequence). With 0 bases removed from V and 3 bases from J, the gap between germline ends came to 12 bases. This CDR3 is built from 16 residues. The DNA for the CDR3 is TGTGCCAGCAGCTTGGCGCCAGACAGATCTAATGAAAAACTGTTTTTT. Amino acid sequence: CASSLAPDRSNEKLFF.

The chain is built from TRBV18 and TRBJ1-3; 8 bases agree with TRBD1. This CDR3 spans 15 amino acids. After removal of 3 bases from V and 3 bases from J, the junction contained 4 bases not matched to a gene. Germline V CDR1 and CDR2: KGHSH, LQKENI. The CDR3 sequence is CASSPADRDGNTIYF. CDR3 sequence (DNA): TGTGCCAGCTCACCCGCGGACAGGGATGGAAACACCATATATTTT.

The DNA for the CDR3 is TGTGCCAGCAGTTTGGGGGGTAACGGGTGGGAGACCCAGTACTTC. This encodes CASSLGGNGWETQYF. The chain recombines TRBV27 with TRBJ2-5; D perhaps matches TRBD2 (6 bases). Germline lookup yields CDR1 MNHEY and CDR2 SMNVEV (reference sequence). This CDR3 spans 15 amino acids. V was shortened by 3 bases and J by 5 bases, with 16 bases between the two germline ends.

The V and J genes are TRBV7-9 and TRBJ2-7; 8 bases fit TRBD1. V dropped 11 bases and J dropped 3; count of bases not matched to a gene: 3. CDR1 is SEHNR and CDR2 is FQNEAQ in the germline V gene (reference sequence). This CDR3 spans 11 amino acids. The chain's CDR3 is CAATGGYEQYF. CDR3 nucleotides: TGTGCCGCCACAGGGGGCTACGAGCAGTACTTC.

The rearrangement links TRBV5-1 to TRBJ1-2; D gene unclear. Trimming shortened V by 3 bases and J by 3 bases, and 15 bases separated the two germline ends. The CDR3 runs to 15 residues. The germline V gene encodes CDR1 SGHRS and CDR2 YFSETQ. The CDR3 loop is CASSYNVHGDYGYTF. The DNA for the CDR3 is TGCGCCAGCAGCTACAACGTGCACGGAGACTATGGCTACACCTTC.

The V and J genes are TRBV3-1 (or the pseudogene TRBV3-2) and TRBJ1-4; 9 positions agree with TRBD1. After removal of 4 bases from V and 6 bases from J, the junction contained 3 bases not matched to a gene. The V gene's germline CDR1 is LGHDT and CDR2 YNNKEL (reference sequence). This CDR3 has 14 residues. CDR3 region: CASSLRQGDEKLFF. The CDR3 DNA is TGTGCCAGCAGCCTCCGACAGGGGGATGAAAAACTGTTTTTT.

The V and J genes are TRBV28 and TRBJ2-3; 7 bases agree with TRBD2. CDR3 length: 15 amino acids. From germline, CDR1 is MDHEN and CDR2 SYDVKM. V lost 8 bases to trimming and J lost 2 bases; unmatched junction nucleotides: 10. In nucleotides, the CDR3 is TGTGCCAGCGTTTCGGGGGGAGAGGTCACAGATACGCAGTATTTT. Protein product: CASVSGGEVTDTQYF.

The chain carries TRBV6-5 and TRBJ2-7; 9 nucleotides match TRBD2. CDR3 length: 13 amino acids. Losses at the gene ends were 10 bases for V and 9 bases for J; bases not matched to a gene: 13. Germline V CDR1 and CDR2: MNHEY, SVGAGI. The DNA for the CDR3 is TGTGCCACCAGACGGGGACTAGCTGAGCCGCAGTACTTC. This gives the protein CATRRGLAEPQYF.

This clone showed up just a few times. This sequence joins TRBV27 and TRBJ2-3, with 7 bases matching TRBD1. CDR3 length: 18 residues. Losses at the gene ends were 5 bases for V and 6 bases for J; bases not matched to a gene: 20. CDR1 and CDR2 (germline): MNHEY, SMNVEV (reference sequence). CDR3 coding DNA: TGTGCCAGCAGTGCATCCCGAGCAGGGGACAGCCTTACGGATACGCAGTATTTT. This encodes CASSASRAGDSLTDTQYF.

V usage is TRBV7-9 and J usage is TRBJ1-1, with D possibly TRBD1 on 5 matching bases. Germline-derived CDR1 and CDR2 are SEHNR and FQNEAQ (reference sequence). The CDR3 is 14 residues long. Trimming cost V 3 bases and J 1 base, with 9 bases left between them. Written as DNA, the CDR3 is TGTGCCAGCAGCTTCTCTGACAGGAACACTGAAGCTTTCTTT. Protein: CASSFSDRNTEAFF.

The V gene is TRBV4-1, the J gene TRBJ2-5, with a weak D call TRBD1 (6 bases). In germline, CDR1 is MGHRA, CDR2 YSYEKL. The V and J ends lost 1 base and 2 bases respectively, with 20 bases between them. CDR3 length equals 18 residues. In DNA, the CDR3 is TGCGCCAGCAGCCAAGTAGGGGGTCGAAGAGGGGCGCAAGAGACCCAGTACTTC. This gives the protein CASSQVGGRRGAQETQYF.

The rearrangement uses TRBV5-1 and TRBJ1-1; perhaps TRBD1 as D (5 bases). Germline loops: CDR1 SGHRS, CDR2 YFSETQ. The CDR3 covers 16 residues. Trimming pared 1 base from V and 0 bases from J, leaving 13 bases between. CDR3 sequence: CASSLRGPIMNTEAFF. The CDR3 DNA reads TGCGCCAGCAGCTTGAGGGGCCCTATAATGAACACTGAAGCTTTCTTT.

The chain is built from TRBV28 and TRBJ1-1, with 7 bases that match TRBD1. J lost 6 bases, V lost 0 bases, and 1 base had no gene match. The CDR3 is made up of 13 amino acids. Germline loops: CDR1 MDHEN, CDR2 SYDVKM. The CDR3 DNA reads as TGTGCCAGCAGTTTATGGGACAGGCCTGAAGCTTTCTTT. Protein: CASSLWDRPEAFF.